This T cell receptor (beta chain) was documented in a study of T cells expressing NK-cell markers. Study summary: Sorted CD3+CD56+NKG2C+, CD3+CD56+NKG2C- and CD3+CD56-NKG2C+ T-cell subsets were beta-chain profiled. HCMV serostatus: most of the eight sequenced donors positive, one negative. Study-wide points: Dominant NKG2C+ clonotypes made up about 1.0-7.0% of CD8+ T cells in more than 5 donors.

Notes on this clonotype: The antigen is unknown.

The CDR3 contains 15 residues. From germline, CDR1 is MDHEN and CDR2 SYDVKM. cDNA encoding TCR beta was synthesized via 5'RACE template switching incorporating UMIs. One entry per CDR3 protein, without DNA, is what TCRdb gives after re-calling the 5' RACE reads. Here the sample table reports some 300,000 distinct CDR3 sequences. The sequenced sample was blood T cells: a sorted CD56 or NKG2C T cell subset, CD4+ or CD8+ T cells, or bulk PBMC T cells (not recorded which). This clonotype originated in a man between 18 and 35 years old in good health. The chain joins TRBV28 to TRBJ1-4; the TRBD1 assignment by TCRdb is unverifiable without DNA. The CDR3 here is CATEGQSEGREKLFF.